One sample yielded the 30 T cell receptor beta chains listed below, sequenced in a study of blood T cell repertoires in COVID-19. Assay used: immunoSEQ multiplex PCR; TCRdb lists only in-frame clones, some missing. This sample carries 200,000 to 250,000 clones, about 87% of them seen once, and the ten largest clones take less than 3.5%. Material: peripheral blood. These TCRs come from a man aged 25 to 40 with COVID-19, enrolled during active disease.

The gene calls are TRBV18 and TRBJ2-7; 7 bases line up with TRBD1. Germline V CDR1 and CDR2: KGHSH, LQKENI. CDR3 size: 15 residues. Losses at the gene ends were 2 bases for V and 2 bases for J; bases not matched to a gene: 6. This chain's CDR3 is CASSPGTGDAYEQYF. The DNA of the CDR3 is TGTGCCAGCTCACCAGGTACAGGGGATGCCTACGAGCAGTACTTC. The variable domain in full, completed from reference TRBV18 and TRBJ2-7, reads NAGVMQNPRHLVRRRGQEARLRCSPMKGHSHVYWYRQLPEEGLKFMVYLQKENIIDESGMPKERFSAEFPKEGPSILRIQQVVRGDSAAYFCASSPGTGDAYEQYFGPGTRLTVT.

The V gene is TRBV7-2, the J gene TRBJ2-7, with TRBD2 matching over 8 bases. V lost 3 bases to trimming and J lost 3 bases; unmatched junction nucleotides: 1. This CDR3 spans 13 amino acids. Germline values: CDR1 SGHTA, CDR2 FQGNSA. The CDR3 coding sequence is TGTGCCAGCAGCTTCGCGGGGGGCTACGAGCAGTACTTC. Its translation is CASSFAGGYEQYF.

The rearrangement links TRBV5-1 to TRBJ2-1, with 8 nucleotides matching TRBD2. This CDR3 spans 17 amino acids. V shed 4 bases, J shed 0 bases, and the junction held 9 bases outside the gene matches. CDR1 and CDR2 from the germline V gene are SGHRS and YFSETQ. This CDR3 is CASSPGLAGGSYNEQFF. The DNA of the CDR3 is TGCGCCAGCAGCCCCGGACTAGCTGGAGGCTCCTACAATGAGCAGTTCTTC.

The rearrangement uses TRBV18 and TRBJ1-6; TRBD1 aligns across 8 bases. The CDR3 totals 16 residues. The junction had 8 bases not matched to a gene; V was cut back by 1 base and J by 9 bases. The germline V gene has CDR1 KGHSH and CDR2 LQKENI. This CDR3 reads CASSPQVGTGGSPLHF. In DNA, the CDR3 is TGTGCCAGCTCACCACAGGTCGGGACAGGCGGTTCACCCCTCCACTTT.

This sequence joins TRBV5-5 and TRBJ1-1; tentative D call: TRBD1 (5 bases). Per the germline V gene, CDR1 is SGHKS and CDR2 is YYEKEE (reference sequence). The CDR3 runs 17 residues. V lost 4 bases and J 2 bases, leaving 21 bases between the germline ends. The chain's CDR3 is CASSRYRRETINTEAFF. In nucleotides, the CDR3 is TGTGCCAGCAGCCGATACAGGCGCGAAACTATAAACACTGAAGCTTTCTTT.

This chain uses TRBV7-2 with TRBJ1-1; TRBD1 might be the D (5 bases). This CDR3 comprises 16 residues. CDR1 is SGHTA, CDR2 FQGNSA, per germline. Trimming cost V 2 bases and J 5 bases, with 18 bases left between them. Written as DNA, the CDR3 is TGTGCCAGCAGCTTATCGTTCACGCAGGGTGGTACTGAAGCTTTCTTT. It translates to CASSLSFTQGGTEAFF.

The J gene is TRBJ1-3, the V gene TRBV6-2 or TRBV6-3; D gene ambiguous. The CDR3 covers 14 residues. Per germline, CDR1 MNHEY and CDR2 SVGEGT. Trimming took off 5 bases at V and 0 bases at J, with 8 bases between the two ends. DNA for the CDR3: TGTGCCAGCAGTGGGGAGCTCTCTGGAAACACCATATATTTT. Its translation is CASSGELSGNTIYF.

CDR3 nucleotides: TGTGCCAGCAGACTCTCCGTCGGGGTTTACGAGCAGTACTTC. Translated, it gives CASRLSVGVYEQYF. V is TRBV28 and J is TRBJ2-7; tentative D call: TRBD2 (5 bases). Germline CDR1 is MDHEN and CDR2 is SYDVKM. V shed 6 bases and J shed 4 bases, with 16 bases lying between them. This CDR3 has 14 residues.

This chain uses TRBV4-2 with TRBJ2-1, with D possibly matching TRBD1 (5 bases). Germline V CDR1 and CDR2: LGHNA, YNFKEQ. Trimming shortened V by 1 base and J by 4 bases, and 8 bases separated the two germline ends. The CDR3 is 14 amino acids. DNA of the CDR3: TGTGCCAGCAGCCAAGGGGGCCCGTACAATGAGCAGTTCTTC. Translated: CASSQGGPYNEQFF.

The chain links TRBV7-2 to TRBJ1-2, with no clear D. The CDR3 extends over 13 amino acids. Trimming removed 1 base at V and 5 bases at J, with 8 bases between. The germline gives CDR1 SGHTA, CDR2 FQGNSA. CDR3 amino acids: CASSLGSGYGYTF. In nucleotides, the CDR3 is TGTGCCAGCAGCTTAGGCTCGGGGTATGGCTACACCTTC.

The V call is TRBV2, the J call TRBJ2-2, with 7 nucleotides matching TRBD2. There are 14 residues in the CDR3. V lost 10 bases, J lost 7 bases, and 12 bases stayed unmatched. Germline loops: CDR1 SNHLY, CDR2 FYNNEI. CDR3 sequence (DNA): TGTGCCACCCGATTGGAGGGGACTATCGGGGAGCTGTTTTTT. Encoded protein: CATRLEGTIGELFF.

This chain joins TRBV18 and TRBJ1-1; possible D gene TRBD1, 5 bases. The V end lost 6 bases, the J end lost 0 bases, and 17 bases lay between the germline ends. The length of the CDR3 is 16 residues. From germline, CDR1 is KGHSH and CDR2 LQKENI. The CDR3 here is CASSRDRGVMNTEAFF. For the CDR3, the DNA is TGTGCCAGCTCCCGCGACAGAGGAGTCATGAACACTGAAGCTTTCTTT.

DNA for the CDR3: TGTGCCAGCTCACCAGCAGACAGGGGGCGCCGTGAAAAACTGTTTTTT. As protein: CASSPADRGRREKLFF. The V and J genes are TRBV18 and TRBJ1-4; 10 bases map to TRBD1. Germline V gene data show CDR1 as KGHSH and CDR2 as LQKENI. The V and J ends lost 2 bases and 7 bases, in that order; junction bases with no gene match: 7. This CDR3 has 16 amino acids.

The rearrangement links TRBV7-2 to TRBJ2-7; 13 bases map to TRBD2. Trimming cost V 3 bases and J 2 bases; bases outside gene matches: 1. Germline CDR1 SGHTA, CDR2 FQGNSA. This CDR3 has 15 amino acids. The CDR3 loop is CASSLGLAGTYEQYF. CDR3 sequence (DNA): TGTGCCAGCAGCTTGGGACTAGCGGGAACCTACGAGCAGTACTTC.

The J gene is TRBJ2-1, the V gene TRBV9; perhaps TRBD1 as D (6 bases). The germline V gene encodes CDR1 SGDLS and CDR2 YYNGEE. This CDR3 is built from 15 residues. V dropped 3 bases and J dropped 2 bases, with 12 bases sitting between them. The CDR3 DNA sequence: TGTGCCAGCAGCGCCGGACAGACTACCTACAATGAGCAGTTCTTC. Protein sequence: CASSAGQTTYNEQFF.

This chain uses TRBV28 with TRBJ1-2, with D possibly being TRBD1 (6 bases). This CDR3 is built from 15 residues. V gave up 2 bases and J gave up 8 bases, with 18 bases separating them. The V gene's germline CDR1 is MDHEN and CDR2 SYDVKM. This CDR3 is CASSLNTGTRGGYTF. The CDR3 nucleotides are TGTGCCAGCAGTTTAAATACAGGGACGCGGGGGGGCTACACCTTC.

This clone was seen only once. V and J are TRBV24-1 and TRBJ2-1; 10 nucleotides align to TRBD1. With 3 bases clipped from V and 7 bases from J, the junction kept 8 bases outside the gene matches. The CDR3 is 16 residues long. The V gene's germline CDR1 is KGHDR and CDR2 SFDVKD. The CDR3 loop reads CATSDPGQGQTNEQFF. The DNA for the CDR3 is TGTGCCACCAGTGATCCGGGACAGGGGCAAACGAATGAGCAGTTCTTC.

The rearrangement joins TRBV28 to TRBJ1-1, with TRBD1 matching 7 bases. This CDR3 spans 15 amino acids. With V trimmed by 6 bases and J by 5 bases, 12 bases remained unmatched. Germline V gene lookup returns CDR1 MDHEN and CDR2 SYDVKM. The CDR3 nucleotides read TGTGCCAGCAGCACGATCCAGACAGGGAGAACTGAAGCTTTCTTT. Its protein is CASSTIQTGRTEAFF.

The V and J genes are TRBV6-5 and TRBJ2-2, with D possibly TRBD1 on 6 matching bases. The CDR3 runs 13 residues. CDR1 and CDR2 from the germline V gene are MNHEY and SVGAGI. The ends were cut back, 8 bases at V and 5 bases at J, with 12 bases in the middle. The CDR3 sequence: CASGQFITGELFF. CDR3 DNA: TGTGCCAGCGGACAGTTTATTACCGGGGAGCTGTTTTTT.

Only one count was recorded for this clone. V and J are TRBV4-2 and TRBJ2-3; D is perhaps TRBD2 (5 bases). V was trimmed by 3 bases and J by 5 bases, leaving 12 bases between them. The CDR3 has 14 amino acids. Germline V gene lookup returns CDR1 LGHNA and CDR2 YNFKEQ. CDR3 nucleotides: TGTGCCAGCAGCCAGGATATGGAGGAAGATACGCAGTATTTT. Translation: CASSQDMEEDTQYF.

This chain links TRBV6-5 with TRBJ1-5; 8 bases align to TRBD1. The V gene end was trimmed by 7 bases and the J gene end by 9 bases; junction bases not matched to a gene: 11. From germline, CDR1 is MNHEY and CDR2 SVGAGI. This CDR3 is built from 14 residues. As DNA, the CDR3 is TGTGCCAGCACGGGACAGGCCGGTCGGGGGCCCCAGCATTTT. As protein: CASTGQAGRGPQHF.

The genes are TRBV10-3 and TRBJ1-2; tentative D call: TRBD1 (5 bases). CDR3 length: 13 residues. Germline V lookup: CDR1 ENHRY, CDR2 SYGVKD. V was clipped by 7 bases and J by 4 bases, with 13 bases between them. The CDR3: CAITSPGLYGYTF. The DNA for the CDR3 is TGTGCCATCACCAGCCCAGGGCTCTATGGCTACACCTTC.

The chain couples TRBV7-2 to TRBJ2-3, with D maybe TRBD1 (5 bases). The germline V gene encodes CDR1 SGHTA and CDR2 FQGNSA. V lost 1 base, J lost 3 bases, and 11 bases lay in between. The CDR3 length is 15 residues. Here the CDR3 DNA reads TGTGCCAGCAGCTTAGGTCCCAGGGTGACAGATACGCAGTATTTT. It codes for CASSLGPRVTDTQYF.

The chain carries TRBV10-3 and TRBJ1-2; 10 bases are a match to TRBD1. The CDR3 loop spans 16 amino acids. Trimming cost V 0 bases and J 5 bases; bases outside gene matches: 6. The germline V gene has CDR1 ENHRY and CDR2 SYGVKD. The CDR3 region has the DNA TGTGCCATCAGTGAGTCAGGAGGGACAGGGGTATATGGCTACACCTTC. This codes for CAISESGGTGVYGYTF.

The V call is TRBV6-2 or TRBV6-3, the J call TRBJ1-2; D remains unclear. Trimming cost V 6 bases and J 2 bases, with 13 bases left between them. The CDR3 covers 14 residues. CDR1 and CDR2 (germline): MNHEY, SVGEGT. CDR3 region: CASRYGQNNYGYTF. CDR3 sequence (DNA): TGTGCCAGCAGATACGGGCAGAACAACTATGGCTACACCTTC.

V usage is TRBV3-1 (or the pseudogene TRBV3-2) and J usage is TRBJ2-3, with 12 bases aligning to TRBD2. With 2 bases clipped from V and 5 bases from J, the junction kept 2 bases outside the gene matches. The CDR3 runs 15 residues. The germline V gene has CDR1 LGHDT and CDR2 YNNKEL (reference sequence). In DNA, the CDR3 is TGTGCCAGCAGCCAACGACTAGCGGGGGTAGATACGCAGTATTTT. It yields the protein CASSQRLAGVDTQYF.

The chain is built from TRBV19 and TRBJ1-5, with unresolved D. This CDR3 comprises 17 residues. Germline CDR1 is LNHDA and CDR2 is SQIVND (reference sequence). Trimming stripped 5 bases from V and 2 bases from J, with 19 bases between. CDR3 residues: CASSPWRVKYGNQPQHF. CDR3 sequence (DNA): TGTGCCAGTAGTCCGTGGAGGGTGAAGTATGGCAATCAGCCCCAGCATTTT.

J is TRBJ1-1 and V is TRBV2; no definite D call. This CDR3 contains 12 residues. Trimming stripped 5 bases from V and 9 bases from J, with 13 bases between. Germline CDR1 SNHLY, CDR2 FYNNEI. CDR3 coding DNA: TGTGCCAGCAGTCATCCCGGGTTACAAGCTTTCTTT. This sequence encodes CASSHPGLQAFF.

V and J are TRBV5-4 and TRBJ2-6; D not certain. This CDR3 comprises 15 residues. The germline CDR1 and CDR2 sequences are SGHNT and YYREEE (reference sequence). The ends were cut back, 6 bases at V and 3 bases at J, with 13 bases in the middle. In nucleotides, the CDR3 is TGTGCCAGCAACCCACCAGGTGGTGGGGCCAACGTCCTGACTTTC. It encodes CASNPPGGGANVLTF.

V and J are TRBV18 and TRBJ2-1, with 9 bases lining up with TRBD1. The germline V gene has CDR1 KGHSH and CDR2 LQKENI. The ends lost 1 base at V and 7 bases at J; junction bases unmatched: 8. This CDR3 is built from 16 residues. CDR3 sequence (DNA): TGTGCCAGCTCACCACGGGGACAGGGTGGTTTAAATGAGCAGTTCTTC. Its translation is CASSPRGQGGLNEQFF.